The present entry profiles one T cell receptor beta chain with its context. CDR3 length equals 15 residues. Germline assignment: CDR1 SNHLY and CDR2 FYNNEI. Losses at the gene ends were 2 bases for V and 1 base for J; bases not matched to a gene: 1. This entry is derived from a study of blood T cell repertoires in COVID-19. Study-level information: T cells, B-cell-depleted T cells, or PBMCs provided the cDNA or gDNA that served as material.

Original methodology: For nucleated cells, counts were estimated from reference gene primer amplification. The repertoire was sequenced with immunoSEQ multiplex PCR; TCRdb's copy has only in-frame clones and lacks some. V and J calls and clone size come straight from that table; D and trimming were deduced from the DNA. The sample carries about 69,000 clones, 79% recorded once. This sequence was found in a human donor in a cohort sampled during active COVID-19. The gene calls are TRBV2 and TRBJ2-2, with 7 nucleotides matching TRBD1. Sequenced: peripheral blood. CDR3 sequence: CASSERQGNTGELFF. The CDR3 DNA sequence: TGTGCCAGCAGTGAAAGACAGGGGAACACCGGGGAGCTGTTTTTT. Complete variable domain (other parts from reference TRBV2 and TRBJ2-2): EPEVTQTPSHQVTQMGQEVILRCVPISNHLYFYWYRQILGQKVEFLVSFYNNEISEKSEIFDDQFSVERPDGSNFTLKIRSTKLEDSAMYFCASSERQGNTGELFFGEGSRLTVL.